Listed here are 21 T cell receptor beta chains from one sample, sequenced in a study of T cell responses to AZD1222 COVID-19 vaccine. Data came from immunoSEQ multiplex PCR; TCRdb stores just in-frame clones and leaves some out. The sample consists of 95,000 to 150,000 clones, approximately 90% of them appearing once. Sequenced material: peripheral blood, taken on day 0 of AZD1222 vaccination. The receptors originated from an adult in good health.

The V call is TRBV29-1, the J call TRBJ1-1; 8 bases fit TRBD1. CDR3 size: 13 residues. The germline CDR1 and CDR2 sequences are SQVTM and ANQGSEA. V was pared by 7 bases and J by 5 bases, with 9 bases of the junction left unmatched. Here the CDR3 reads CSGVRDRRTEAFF. The CDR3, as DNA: TGCAGCGGCGTCCGGGACAGGCGAACTGAAGCTTTCTTT. The entire variable domain, with the rest obtained from reference TRBV29-1 and TRBJ1-1, is as follows: SAVISQKPSRDICQRGTSLTIQCQVDSQVTMMFWYRQQPGQSLTLIATANQGSEATYESGFVIDKFPISRPNLTFSTLTVSNMSPEDSSIYLCSGVRDRRTEAFFGQGTRLTVV.

On this clone: Relative to the germline gene, one junction end is altered; a read error may explain this. The chain is built from TRBV4-1 and TRBJ1-5; D not certain. This CDR3 contains 14 residues. The germline V gene encodes CDR1 MGHRA and CDR2 YSYEKL. The CDR3 loop reads CASSQGVGKQPQHF. The CDR3 region has the DNA TGCGCCAGCAGCCAAGGTGTGGGCAAACAGCCCCAGCATTTT.

The gene calls are TRBV7-9 and TRBJ1-1, with D hard to call. CDR3 size: 13 residues. CDR1 is SEHNR, CDR2 FQNEAQ, per germline (reference sequence). The V gene lost 3 bases and the J gene lost 2 bases, with 7 bases spanning the gap. The CDR3 nucleotides are TGTGCCAGCAGCTTCGGCGGCAACACTGAAGCTTTCTTT. As protein: CASSFGGNTEAFF.

The rearrangement joins TRBV2 to TRBJ1-1, with D possibly being TRBD1 (5 bases). Germline CDR1 is SNHLY and CDR2 is FYNNEI. Trimming pared 8 bases from V and 0 bases from J, leaving 7 bases between. The CDR3 contains 12 residues. The chain's CDR3 is CASGGLNTEAFF. CDR3 DNA sequence: TGTGCCAGCGGGGGACTGAACACTGAAGCTTTCTTT.

The chain employs TRBV19 and TRBJ1-1; no clear D. The ends were cut back, 3 bases at V and 0 bases at J, with 14 bases in the middle. The CDR3 runs to 16 residues. Germline V gene data show CDR1 as LNHDA and CDR2 as SQIVND (reference sequence). The CDR3, as DNA: TGTGCCAGTAGTATCTATGGAGGAGGAATGAACACTGAAGCTTTCTTT. As protein: CASSIYGGGMNTEAFF. The entire variable domain, with the rest obtained from reference TRBV19 and TRBJ1-1, is as follows: DGGITQSPKYLFRKEGQNVTLSCEQNLNHDAMYWYRQDPGQGLRLIYYSQIVNDFQKGDIAEGYSVSREKKESFPLTVTSAQKNPTAFYLCASSIYGGGMNTEAFFGQGTRLTVV.

The V gene is TRBV7-3, the J gene TRBJ2-1; D remains ambiguous. The germline V and J ends were trimmed by 1 base and 7 bases, with 8 bases remaining between them. The CDR3 extends over 13 amino acids. CDR1 SGHTA and CDR2 FQGTGA come from the germline V gene. Here the CDR3 reads CASSLSSSNEQFF. The CDR3 DNA is TGTGCCAGCAGCTTAAGTAGTTCTAATGAGCAGTTCTTC. The full variable domain, with the rest looked up from reference TRBV7-3 and TRBJ2-1, is GAGVSQTPSNKVTEKGKYVELRCDPISGHTALYWYRQSLGQGPEFLIYFQGTGAADDSGLPNDRFFAVRPEGSVSTLKIQRTERGDSAVYLCASSLSSSNEQFFGPGTRLTVL.

The CDR3 here is CASSDPGQGVDEQYF. The CDR3, as DNA: TGCGCCAGCAGTGACCCGGGACAGGGGGTCGACGAGCAGTACTTC. The chain couples TRBV10-1 to TRBJ2-7; 11 positions agree with TRBD1. Germline-derived CDR1 and CDR2 are WNHNN and SYGVQD (reference sequence). This CDR3 has 15 residues. Losses at the gene ends were 3 bases for V and 5 bases for J; bases not matched to a gene: 6.

The J gene is TRBJ1-5, the V gene TRBV19; D is perhaps TRBD1 (5 bases). CDR3 length: 15 amino acids. Between the trimmed V and J ends, which lost 4 bases and 0 bases, there was a span of 10 bases. Germline V gene lookup returns CDR1 LNHDA and CDR2 SQIVND (reference sequence). The CDR3 reads CASSSYRNSNQPQHF. The CDR3 nucleotides are TGTGCCAGTAGTAGCTACAGGAATAGCAATCAGCCCCAGCATTTT. Combining the CDR3 with reference TRBV19 and TRBJ1-5 gives the whole variable domain DGGITQSPKYLFRKEGQNVTLSCEQNLNHDAMYWYRQDPGQGLRLIYYSQIVNDFQKGDIAEGYSVSREKKESFPLTVTSAQKNPTAFYLCASSSYRNSNQPQHFGDGTRLSIL.

The chain has TRBV9 and TRBJ1-4, with 7 positions matching TRBD1. The CDR3 is 14 amino acids. Trimming cost V 3 bases and J 6 bases; bases outside gene matches: 5. CDR1 and CDR2 from the germline V gene are SGDLS and YYNGEE. CDR3 region: CASSGRQGHEKLFF. In DNA form, the CDR3 reads TGTGCCAGCAGCGGGCGACAGGGTCATGAAAAACTGTTTTTT. Supplemented by reference TRBV9 and TRBJ1-4, the full variable domain reads DSGVTQTPKHLITATGQRVTLRCSPRSGDLSVYWYQQSLDQGLQFLIQYYNGEERAKGNILERFSAQQFPDLHSELNLSSLELGDSALYFCASSGRQGHEKLFFGSGTQLSVL.

This clone was seen more than once but under ten times. The same CDR3 arises from other DNA sequences in this sample as well. The genes are TRBV6-4 and TRBJ2-3; 8 bases align to TRBD2. This CDR3 is 15 amino acids long. The germline CDR1 and CDR2 sequences are MRHNA and SNTAGT. V shed 0 bases and J 1 base; nucleotides not matched to a gene: 0. The CDR3 sequence: CASSDSSGGTDTQYF. DNA of the CDR3: TGTGCCAGCAGTGACTCTAGCGGGGGCACAGATACGCAGTATTTT.

The rearrangement links TRBV1 to TRBJ2-4; TRBD2, as called in the table, went unchecked against the DNA. TRBV1 is termed a pseudogene. CDR3 length: 16 residues. CDR3 coding DNA: TGCACCAGCAGCCTAAGGGAGGGTCAGGTTCAAAACATTCAGTACTTC. It translates to CTSSLREGQVQNIQYF.

The chain employs TRBV4-2 and TRBJ1-5, with D hard to call. Trimming took 1 base from V and 0 from J, leaving 10 bases between them. The germline CDR1 and CDR2 sequences are LGHNA and YNFKEQ. The CDR3 consists of 16 residues. CDR3 region: CASSQVTAYSNQPQHF. DNA of the CDR3: TGTGCCAGCAGCCAAGTAACAGCGTATAGCAATCAGCCCCAGCATTTT.

The CDR3 sequence is CASSFTSGSTGDTQYF. The CDR3 DNA sequence: TGTGCCAGCAGCTTCACTAGCGGGTCTACCGGGGATACCCAGTACTTC. The chain recombines TRBV5-4 with TRBJ2-5, with 9 bases that match TRBD2. The CDR3 is made up of 16 amino acids. V lost 2 bases and J lost 8; bases outside the gene matches: 13. Germline V gives CDR1 SGHNT, CDR2 YYREEE (reference sequence).

The rearrangement joins TRBV15 to TRBJ1-5; D may be TRBD1 (6 bases). There are 18 residues in the CDR3. The germline V gene has CDR1 LNHNV and CDR2 YYDKDF (reference sequence). Trimming took 8 bases from V and 0 from J, leaving 23 bases between them. The CDR3 bases are TGTGCCACCCAACCCCAGGGGAAAGCCCGACATAGCAATCAGCCCCAGCATTTT. Amino acid sequence: CATQPQGKARHSNQPQHF.

The chain employs TRBV9 and TRBJ2-3; D tentatively reads TRBD1 or TRBD2 (5 bases each). V gave up 0 bases and J gave up 4 bases, with 12 bases separating them. The CDR3 sequence is 15 residues long. Germline values: CDR1 SGDLS, CDR2 YYNGEE. CDR3 in amino acids: CASSVDGGRSDTQYF. As DNA, the CDR3 is TGTGCCAGCAGCGTAGATGGGGGTAGATCAGATACGCAGTATTTT.

This chain links TRBV19 with TRBJ1-6; D ambiguous. Germline CDR1 LNHDA, CDR2 SQIVND (reference sequence). The CDR3 spans 15 residues. Trimming shortened V by 4 bases and J by 10 bases, and 17 bases separated the two germline ends. CDR3 in amino acids: CASSTDIRARSPLHF. The DNA for the CDR3 is TGTGCCAGTAGTACCGACATTAGGGCACGGTCACCCCTCCACTTT.

The CDR3 DNA reads as TGTGCCTGGAGTGTAGAGGGGGGGAACTATAATTCACCCCTCCACTTT. Its protein product is CAWSVEGGNYNSPLHF. This sequence joins TRBV30 and TRBJ1-6, with D possibly TRBD1 on 6 matching bases. CDR1 and CDR2 from the germline V gene are GTSNPN and SVGIG (reference sequence). This CDR3 spans 16 amino acids. V was pared by 0 bases and J by 3 bases, with 12 bases between.

This clone came up once. V usage is TRBV30 and J usage is TRBJ1-2, with D maybe TRBD1 (5 bases). Per germline, CDR1 GTSNPN and CDR2 SVGIG (reference sequence). V was trimmed by 4 bases and J by 9 bases, leaving 15 bases between them. CDR3 length equals 12 residues. CDR3 loop: CAWMEQATRYTF. The CDR3 DNA sequence: TGTGCCTGGATGGAACAGGCGACGCGCTACACCTTC.

The chain joins TRBV29-1 to TRBJ2-2, with D possibly being TRBD1 or TRBD2 (5 bases each). The CDR3 has 11 amino acids. CDR1 SQVTM and CDR2 ANQGSEA come from the germline V gene. V was clipped by 5 bases and J by 7 bases, with 8 bases between them. CDR3 in amino acids: CSVWDRGELFF. The CDR3 coding sequence is TGCAGCGTTTGGGACCGCGGGGAGCTGTTTTTT.

V gene TRBV4-3 combines with J gene TRBJ1-2, with D perhaps TRBD1 (5 bases). V was pared by 1 base and J by 8 bases, with 17 bases between. The CDR3 length is 15 residues. Germline CDR1 is LGHNA and CDR2 is YSLEER. In DNA form, the CDR3 reads TGCGCCAGCAGCCAAGGGGGCCACGGGCGCGGGGGCTACACCTTC. Translating gives CASSQGGHGRGGYTF.

The chain combines TRBV3-1 (or the pseudogene TRBV3-2) with TRBJ1-5; D gene unclear. The CDR3 runs 13 residues. Per the germline V gene, CDR1 is LGHDT and CDR2 is YNNKEL (reference sequence). V was shortened by 1 base and J by 9 bases, with 10 bases between the two germline ends. The chain's CDR3 is CASSQAQTLPQHF. CDR3 DNA: TGTGCCAGCAGCCAAGCCCAAACCTTGCCCCAGCATTTT.